This T cell receptor beta chain comes out of a study of spatial heterogeneity in lung cancer. Single TCR cDNA molecules each had their own unique molecular identifier. TCRdb processed the 5' RACE reads anew with MiXCR; each CDR3 protein has one entry. The data contain 45,000 to 55,000 distinct CDR3 sequences, about 5.8% of them singletons. The CDR3 loop spans 15 amino acids. Germline V lookup: CDR1 DFQATT, CDR2 SNEGSKA (reference sequence). V was trimmed by 5 bases and J by 5 bases, leaving 18 bases between them. The time point denotes: sample taken at primary tumor resection. The input material, whole RNA from tumor, nontumor lung or frozen PBMC, was sequenced unsorted. The table lists this clonotype with many counts.

Sample: PBMCs, taken at surgery. The receptor was isolated from a male donor with early-stage non-small cell lung cancer. The rearrangement links TRBV20-1 to TRBJ2-2; perhaps TRBD2 as D (6 bases). The CDR3 is CSAHAGFGLTGELFF. The CDR3 region has the DNA TGCAGTGCTCATGCGGGGTTCGGGTTGACCGGGGAGCTGTTTTTT.